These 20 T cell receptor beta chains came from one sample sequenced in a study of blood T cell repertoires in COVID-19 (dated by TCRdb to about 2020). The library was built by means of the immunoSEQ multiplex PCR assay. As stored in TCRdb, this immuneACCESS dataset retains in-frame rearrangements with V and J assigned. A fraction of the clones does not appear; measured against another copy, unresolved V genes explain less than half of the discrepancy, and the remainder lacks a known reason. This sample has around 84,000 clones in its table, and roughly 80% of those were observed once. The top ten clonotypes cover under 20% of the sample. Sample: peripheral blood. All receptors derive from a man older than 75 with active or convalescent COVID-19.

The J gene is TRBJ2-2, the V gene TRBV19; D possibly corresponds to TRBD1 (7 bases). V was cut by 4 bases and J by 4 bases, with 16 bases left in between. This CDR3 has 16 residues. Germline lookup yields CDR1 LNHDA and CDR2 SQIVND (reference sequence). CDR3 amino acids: CASSRARGVSTGELFF. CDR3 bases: TGTGCCAGTAGTAGGGCCAGGGGGGTGAGCACCGGGGAGCTGTTTTTT. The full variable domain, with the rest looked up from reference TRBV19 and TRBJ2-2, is DGGITQSPKYLFRKEGQNVTLSCEQNLNHDAMYWYRQDPGQGLRLIYYSQIVNDFQKGDIAEGYSVSREKKESFPLTVTSAQKNPTAFYLCASSRARGVSTGELFFGEGSRLTVL.

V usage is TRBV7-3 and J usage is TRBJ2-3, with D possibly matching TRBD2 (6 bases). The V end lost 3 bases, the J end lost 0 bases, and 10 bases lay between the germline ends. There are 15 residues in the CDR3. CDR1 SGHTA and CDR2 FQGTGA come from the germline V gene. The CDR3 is CASSFLGLSTDTQYF. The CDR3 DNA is TGTGCCAGCAGCTTCCTGGGACTGAGCACAGATACGCAGTATTTT.

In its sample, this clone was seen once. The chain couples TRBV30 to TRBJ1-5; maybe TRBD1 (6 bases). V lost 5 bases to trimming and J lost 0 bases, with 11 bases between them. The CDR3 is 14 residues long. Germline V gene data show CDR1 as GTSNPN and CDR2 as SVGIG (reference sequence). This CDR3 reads CAWAQGFSNQPQHF. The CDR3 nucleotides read TGTGCCTGGGCCCAGGGGTTTAGCAATCAGCCCCAGCATTTT.

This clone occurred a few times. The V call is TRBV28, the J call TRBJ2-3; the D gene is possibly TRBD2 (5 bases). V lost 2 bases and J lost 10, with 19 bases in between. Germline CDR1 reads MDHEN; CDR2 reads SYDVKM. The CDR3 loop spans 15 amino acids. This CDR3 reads CASSLRVGGGGSQYF. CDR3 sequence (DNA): TGTGCCAGCAGTTTACGGGTCGGTGGCGGAGGTTCGCAGTATTTT.

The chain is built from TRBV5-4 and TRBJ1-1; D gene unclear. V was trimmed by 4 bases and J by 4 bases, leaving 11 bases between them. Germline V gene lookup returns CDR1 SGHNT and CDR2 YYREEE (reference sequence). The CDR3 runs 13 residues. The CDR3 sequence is CASSRPEGTEAFF. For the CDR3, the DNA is TGTGCCAGCAGCCGCCCCGAGGGCACTGAAGCTTTCTTT.

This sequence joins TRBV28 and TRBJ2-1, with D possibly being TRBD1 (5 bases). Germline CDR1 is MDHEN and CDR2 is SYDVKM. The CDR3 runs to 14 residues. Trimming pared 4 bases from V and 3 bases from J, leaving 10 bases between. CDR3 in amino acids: CASSSQGYYNEQFF. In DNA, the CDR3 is TGTGCCAGCAGTTCTCAGGGTTACTACAATGAGCAGTTCTTC.

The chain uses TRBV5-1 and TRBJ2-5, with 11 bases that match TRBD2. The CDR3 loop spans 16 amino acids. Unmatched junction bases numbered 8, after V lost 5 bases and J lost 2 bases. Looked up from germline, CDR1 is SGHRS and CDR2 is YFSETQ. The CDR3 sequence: CASRTLAGGLQETQYF. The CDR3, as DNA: TGCGCCAGCAGGACCCTAGCGGGGGGTTTACAAGAGACCCAGTACTTC.

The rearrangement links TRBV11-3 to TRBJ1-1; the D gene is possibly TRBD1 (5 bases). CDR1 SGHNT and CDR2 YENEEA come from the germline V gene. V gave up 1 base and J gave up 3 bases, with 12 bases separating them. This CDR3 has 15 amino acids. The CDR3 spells CASSLVPRVDTEAFF. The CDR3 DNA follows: TGTGCCAGCAGCTTAGTTCCCAGGGTTGACACTGAAGCTTTCTTT.

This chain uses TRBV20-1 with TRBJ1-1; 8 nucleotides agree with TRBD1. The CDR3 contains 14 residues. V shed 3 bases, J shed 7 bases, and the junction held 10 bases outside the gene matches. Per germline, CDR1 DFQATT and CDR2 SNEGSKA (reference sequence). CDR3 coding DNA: TGCAGTGCTAGTAATAGGCAGGGGGCGTTTGAAGCTTTCTTT. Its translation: CSASNRQGAFEAFF.

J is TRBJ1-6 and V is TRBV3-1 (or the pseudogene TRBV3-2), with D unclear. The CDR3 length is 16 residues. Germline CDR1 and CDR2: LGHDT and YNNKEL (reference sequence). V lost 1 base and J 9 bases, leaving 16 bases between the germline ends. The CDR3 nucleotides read TGTGCCAGCAGCCAAGGCCCTATAACTGAGGGTTCACCCCTCCACTTT. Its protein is CASSQGPITEGSPLHF.

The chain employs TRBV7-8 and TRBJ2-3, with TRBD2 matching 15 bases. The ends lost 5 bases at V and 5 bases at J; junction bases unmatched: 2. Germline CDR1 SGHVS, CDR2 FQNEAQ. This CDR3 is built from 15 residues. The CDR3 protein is CASSQGLAGGDTQYF. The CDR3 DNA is TGTGCCAGCAGCCAGGGACTAGCGGGAGGAGATACGCAGTATTTT.

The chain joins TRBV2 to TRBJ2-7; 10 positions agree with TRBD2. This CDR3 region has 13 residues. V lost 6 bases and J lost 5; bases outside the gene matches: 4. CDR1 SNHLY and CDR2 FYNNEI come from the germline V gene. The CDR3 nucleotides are TGTGCCAGCAGGGCTAGCGGGAGTAACGAGCAGTACGTC. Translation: CASRASGSNEQYV.

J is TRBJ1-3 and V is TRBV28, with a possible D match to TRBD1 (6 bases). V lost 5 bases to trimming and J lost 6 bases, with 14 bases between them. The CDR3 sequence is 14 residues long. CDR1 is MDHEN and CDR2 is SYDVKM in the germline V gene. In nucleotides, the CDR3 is TGTGCCAGCAGTCCCCTGGACAGATTAAACACCATATATTTT. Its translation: CASSPLDRLNTIYF.

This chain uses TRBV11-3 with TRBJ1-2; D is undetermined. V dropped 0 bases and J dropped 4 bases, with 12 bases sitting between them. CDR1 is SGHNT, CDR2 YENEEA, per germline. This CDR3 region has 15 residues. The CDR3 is CASSLDPAAGYGYTF. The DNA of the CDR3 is TGTGCCAGCAGCTTAGATCCCGCTGCGGGCTATGGCTACACCTTC.

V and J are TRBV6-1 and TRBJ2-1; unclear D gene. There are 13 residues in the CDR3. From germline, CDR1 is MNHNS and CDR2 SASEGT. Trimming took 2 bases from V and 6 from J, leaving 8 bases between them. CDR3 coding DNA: TGTGCCAGCAGTGAAACAACTATCAATGAGCAGTTCTTC. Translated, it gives CASSETTINEQFF.

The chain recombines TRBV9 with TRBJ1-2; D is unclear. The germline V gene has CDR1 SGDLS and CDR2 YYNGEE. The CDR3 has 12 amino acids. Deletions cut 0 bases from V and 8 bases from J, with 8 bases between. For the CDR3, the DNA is TGTGCCAGCAGCGTAGGAAGAGAGGGCTACACCTTC. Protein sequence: CASSVGREGYTF.

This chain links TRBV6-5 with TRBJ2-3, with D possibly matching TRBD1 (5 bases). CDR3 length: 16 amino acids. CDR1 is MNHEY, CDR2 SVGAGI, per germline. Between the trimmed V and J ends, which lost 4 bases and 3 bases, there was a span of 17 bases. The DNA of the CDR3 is TGTGCCAGCAGTTTGTCATCAGGGTCCTGGACAGATACGCAGTATTTT. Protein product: CASSLSSGSWTDTQYF.

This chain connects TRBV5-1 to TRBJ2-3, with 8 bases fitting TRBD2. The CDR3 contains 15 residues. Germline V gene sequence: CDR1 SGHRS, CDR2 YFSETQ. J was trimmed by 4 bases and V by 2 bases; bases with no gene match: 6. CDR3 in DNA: TGCGCCAGCAGCTTTTGGGGACTAGGGTCAGATACGCAGTATTTT. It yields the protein CASSFWGLGSDTQYF.

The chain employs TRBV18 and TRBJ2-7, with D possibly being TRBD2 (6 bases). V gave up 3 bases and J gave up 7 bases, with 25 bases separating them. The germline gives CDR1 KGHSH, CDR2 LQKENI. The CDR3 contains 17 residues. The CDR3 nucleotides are TGTGCCAGCTCACCTATGGAGGGGAACCAGGCCACGAGGGAGCAGTACGTC. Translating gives CASSPMEGNQATREQYV.

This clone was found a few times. The chain's CDR3 is CASRPAGGYGYTF. The CDR3 DNA follows: TGTGCCAGCAGACCAGCAGGGGGCTATGGCTACACCTTC. The chain links TRBV27 to TRBJ1-2, with TRBD1 matching 7 bases. CDR1 is MNHEY, CDR2 SMNVEV, per germline (reference sequence). The CDR3 spans 13 residues. V lost 6 bases, J lost 4 bases, and 5 bases stayed unmatched.